These 28 T cell receptor beta chains were all obtained from the same sample, sequenced in a study of T cell repertoires and leukemia-associated antigens. TCRdb re-called the 5' RACE reads through MiXCR, storing one row per CDR3 protein. In the table there are roughly 12,000 distinct CDR3 sequences, 42% of which are singletons. No antigen has been assigned to these receptors. What was sequenced was CD3+ T cells sorted from blood and cultured. The receptors here all came from a female donor in good health.

The rearrangement uses TRBV7-3 and TRBJ1-1, with D hard to call. From germline, CDR1 is SGHTA and CDR2 FQGTGA. The V end was cut by 5 bases, the J end by 3 bases, with 13 bases between. This CDR3 is 14 amino acids long. The CDR3 nucleotides read TGTGCCAGCAGCAAGAATCACACACACACTGAAGCTTTCTTT. Encoded protein: CASSKNHTHTEAFF.

The V and J genes are TRBV27 and TRBJ1-2, with D perhaps matching TRBD1 (5 bases). In germline, CDR1 is MNHEY, CDR2 SMNVEV (reference sequence). Deletions cut 3 bases from V and 6 bases from J, with 14 bases between. CDR3 size: 14 residues. The CDR3 loop is CASSFFRDGDGYTF. DNA for the CDR3: TGTGCCAGCAGTTTTTTCAGGGACGGAGATGGCTACACCTTC.

This clonotype came up many times. V usage is TRBV9 and J usage is TRBJ2-7, with 8 bases identical to TRBD2. J was trimmed by 2 bases and V by 0 bases; bases with no gene match: 4. The CDR3 loop spans 15 amino acids. The germline gives CDR1 SGDLS, CDR2 YYNGEE. The CDR3 nucleotides read TGTGCCAGCAGCGTAGAGGGAGCGGGAGCCTACGAGCAGTACTTC. This sequence encodes CASSVEGAGAYEQYF.

This clonotype is medium-sized (0.01 to 0.1%) in the sample. V is TRBV15 and J is TRBJ1-5, with a weak D call TRBD1 (5 bases). Trimming pared 0 bases from V and 6 bases from J, leaving 9 bases between. Germline CDR1 LNHNV, CDR2 YYDKDF (reference sequence). This CDR3 region has 14 residues. The CDR3 region is CATSRDRAGQPQHF. DNA for the CDR3: TGTGCCACCAGCAGAGACAGGGCGGGTCAGCCCCAGCATTTT.

By its share, this clonotype is medium-sized (0.01 to 0.1%). The chain couples TRBV5-1 to TRBJ1-3; D gene uncertain. V lost 0 bases, J lost 0 bases, and 10 bases lay in between. This CDR3 spans 16 amino acids. The germline V gene has CDR1 SGHRS and CDR2 YFSETQ. CDR3 protein: CASSLAFVSSGNTIYF. The CDR3, as DNA: TGCGCCAGCAGCTTGGCCTTTGTCAGCTCTGGAAACACCATATATTTT. The whole variable domain, remainder taken from reference TRBV5-1 and TRBJ1-3, is KAGVTQTPRYLIKTRGQQVTLSCSPISGHRSVSWYQQTPGQGLQFLFEYFSETQRNKGNFPGRFSGRQFSNSRSEMNVSTLELGDSALYLCASSLAFVSSGNTIYFGEGSWLTVV.

The chain has TRBV3-1 and TRBJ2-2; unclear D gene. V lost 6 bases, J lost 1 base, and 9 bases lay in between. Germline values: CDR1 LGHDT, CDR2 YNNKEL (reference sequence). The CDR3 consists of 14 residues. The CDR3 bases are TGTGCCAGCAGTCGATCGTGGAACACCGGGGAGCTGTTTTTT. Translated: CASSRSWNTGELFF.

This clonotype has only a few counts. Likely a read error: the CDR3 ends without its conserved phenylalanine or tryptophan. V usage is TRBV27 and J usage is TRBJ1-5; D not certain. The germline V and J ends were trimmed by 8 bases and 5 bases, with 19 bases remaining between them. Germline V gives CDR1 MNHEY, CDR2 SMNVEV (reference sequence). There are 15 residues in the CDR3. This CDR3 is CASRSSGERYQPQHL. The CDR3 bases are TGTGCCAGCCGTTCCTCTGGTGAGAGGTATCAGCCCCAGCATCTT.

This rearrangement joins TRBV28 to TRBJ1-2; D unresolved. V was shortened by 3 bases and J by 4 bases, with 15 bases between the two germline ends. CDR1 is MDHEN and CDR2 is SYDVKM in the germline V gene. CDR3 size: 15 residues. CDR3 in DNA: TGTGCCAGCAGTTTCGGGATACCGGACCTCTATGGCTACACCTTC. Its translation: CASSFGIPDLYGYTF.

This clonotype appeared many times. V usage is TRBV9 and J usage is TRBJ1-5; the D gene is possibly TRBD1 (5 bases). This CDR3 spans 14 amino acids. CDR1 and CDR2 from the germline V gene are SGDLS and YYNGEE. Trimming took 3 bases from V and 4 from J, leaving 11 bases between them. CDR3 in amino acids: CASSGGGENQPQHF. The CDR3 DNA reads TGTGCCAGCAGCGGAGGAGGGGAGAATCAGCCCCAGCATTTT. Full variable domain (missing parts from reference TRBV9 and TRBJ1-5): DSGVTQTPKHLITATGQRVTLRCSPRSGDLSVYWYQQSLDQGLQFLIQYYNGEERAKGNILERFSAQQFPDLHSELNLSSLELGDSALYFCASSGGGENQPQHFGDGTRLSIL.

The chain joins TRBV4-3 to TRBJ1-2, with 9 bases aligning to TRBD1. The CDR3 has 14 amino acids. CDR1 is LGHNA, CDR2 YSLEER, per germline. Here the CDR3 reads CAGSQQGARYGYTF. CDR3 sequence (DNA): TGCGCTGGCAGCCAACAGGGGGCTCGGTATGGCTACACCTTC.

The V call is TRBV5-1, the J call TRBJ2-7; no definite D call. CDR1 and CDR2 from the germline V gene are SGHRS and YFSETQ. Trimming stripped 4 bases from V and 3 bases from J, with 14 bases between. This CDR3 spans 14 amino acids. The CDR3 loop reads CASSPGRTFYEQYF. In DNA, the CDR3 is TGCGCCAGCAGCCCCGGACGGACCTTCTACGAGCAGTACTTC.

With respect to this clonotype: A read error may explain this, as a much larger clone is one base away. The rearrangement links TRBV4-1 to TRBJ2-1; 9 bases are shared with TRBD2. The CDR3 sequence is 20 residues long. After removal of 0 bases from V and 3 bases from J, the junction contained 15 bases not matched to a gene. Per the germline V gene, CDR1 is MGHRA and CDR2 is YSYEKL. The CDR3 coding sequence is TGCGCCAGCAGCCAAGAATCCCGGCTAGCGGGATTTAGTAGCTACAATGAGCAGTTCTTC. Its translation: CASSQESRLAGFSSYNEQFF.

This clonotype was detected ten times or more. The chain has TRBV6-5 and TRBJ2-5; D may correspond to TRBD1 or TRBD2 (6 bases each). Germline V gene lookup returns CDR1 MNHEY and CDR2 SVGAGI. V gave up 0 bases and J gave up 7 bases, with 15 bases separating them. The CDR3 totals 15 residues. The CDR3 sequence is CASSYSSGALGTQYF. The CDR3 DNA follows: TGTGCCAGCAGTTACTCATCGGGGGCCTTAGGGACCCAGTACTTC.

This clonotype was observed at least ten times. The chain uses TRBV28 and TRBJ2-5; TRBD2 is a possible D gene (6 bases). Looked up from germline, CDR1 is MDHEN and CDR2 is SYDVKM. V lost 5 bases and J lost 3, with 16 bases in between. CDR3 length: 15 amino acids. CDR3 DNA sequence: TGTGCCAGCAGTCGCCCGGTGGAGGGCGAAGAGACCCAGTACTTC. It is translated as CASSRPVEGEETQYF.

The chain uses TRBV4-1 and TRBJ2-1, with D perhaps TRBD2 (6 bases). CDR3 length equals 16 residues. Germline V lookup: CDR1 MGHRA, CDR2 YSYEKL. Between the trimmed V and J ends, which lost 0 bases and 6 bases, there was a span of 15 bases. This CDR3 reads CASSQERLVRSNEQFF. CDR3 nucleotide sequence: TGCGCCAGCAGCCAAGAACGACTAGTAAGAAGCAATGAGCAGTTCTTC.

This clonotype came up once. J is TRBJ2-3 and V is TRBV4-3, with D perhaps matching TRBD2 (5 bases). The V and J ends lost 0 bases and 5 bases respectively, with 12 bases between them. Looked up from germline, CDR1 is LGHNA and CDR2 is YSLEER. There are 15 residues in the CDR3. The CDR3 bases are TGCGCCAGCAGCCAAGAAGGCTCGAGCGGAGATACGCAGTATTTT. It specifies CASSQEGSSGDTQYF.

By sample share, this clonotype is medium-sized (0.01 to 0.1%). CDR3: CASSLNSGDEQFF. The CDR3 DNA is TGTGCCAGCAGCTTAAACTCGGGGGATGAGCAGTTCTTC. This chain links TRBV7-3 with TRBJ2-1, with D perhaps TRBD2 (6 bases). CDR1 and CDR2 (germline): SGHTA, FQGTGA. The V and J ends lost 1 base and 8 bases respectively, with 9 bases between them. This CDR3 is 13 amino acids long.

This clonotype was found a few times. A read error is possible here, since a much larger clone lies one base away. In DNA, the CDR3 is TGTGCCAGCAGCTCACAGGGGAATTATAATTCACCCCCCCACTTT. The encoded protein is CASSSQGNYNSPPHF. The gene calls are TRBV5-4 and TRBJ1-6; 7 nucleotides line up with TRBD1. CDR1 and CDR2 (germline): SGHNT, YYREEE (reference sequence). The CDR3 has 15 amino acids.

This clonotype was detected many times. The chain has TRBV20-1 and TRBJ2-2, with a tentative D call TRBD2 (5 bases). Looked up from germline, CDR1 is DFQATT and CDR2 is SNEGSKA (reference sequence). V was trimmed by 2 bases and J by 4 bases, leaving 11 bases between them. The CDR3 has 14 amino acids. The CDR3 DNA is TGCAGTGCTAGAACCCGGGGAAGCACCGGGGAGCTGTTTTTT. It codes for CSARTRGSTGELFF.

This clonotype was seen many times. The rearrangement links TRBV18 to TRBJ1-1; D gene ambiguous. Germline loops: CDR1 KGHSH, CDR2 LQKENI. CDR3 size: 17 residues. V lost 3 bases and J lost 2, with 19 bases in between. CDR3 in DNA: TGTGCCAGCTCACCCCAACCCCCGGGCCATCGTAACACTGAAGCTTTCTTT. It is translated as CASSPQPPGHRNTEAFF.

The chain couples TRBV30 to TRBJ1-2; tentatively, D is TRBD1 (5 bases). The CDR3 totals 15 residues. The V end was cut by 2 bases, the J end by 4 bases, with 17 bases between. Germline V gene lookup returns CDR1 GTSNPN and CDR2 SVGIG (reference sequence). Here the CDR3 DNA reads TGTGCCTGGAGTTCCTCATTGGGGGGTGGCTATGGCTACACCTTC. Amino acids: CAWSSSLGGGYGYTF.

This clonotype turned up a few times. The gene calls are TRBV11-2 and TRBJ2-1; D may be TRBD1 or TRBD2 (5 bases each). This CDR3 contains 11 residues. Trimming left V 5 bases short and J 14 bases short, with 13 bases between. Germline V CDR1 and CDR2: SGHAT, FQNNGV. In nucleotides, the CDR3 is TGTGCCAGCAGCCCGGGACGATTAAAGTTCTTC. It specifies CASSPGRLKFF.

This clonotype is medium-sized in the sample. The CDR3 here is CASPPGRGLGNIQYF. The CDR3, as DNA: TGCGCCAGCCCTCCTGGGAGGGGGTTGGGGAACATTCAGTACTTC. This chain links TRBV5-1 with TRBJ2-4; D may be TRBD2 (7 bases). CDR3 size: 15 residues. CDR1 SGHRS and CDR2 YFSETQ come from the germline V gene. Between the trimmed V and J ends, which lost 7 bases and 7 bases, there was a span of 21 bases.

This clonotype ranks as medium-sized (0.01 to 0.1%). The chain combines TRBV20-1 with TRBJ1-4; 11 nucleotides agree with TRBD1. With 5 bases clipped from V and 7 bases from J, the junction kept 3 bases outside the gene matches. Germline loops: CDR1 DFQATT, CDR2 SNEGSKA (reference sequence). The CDR3 is 13 residues long. CDR3 amino acids: CSAGTGGIEKLFF. For the CDR3, the DNA is TGCAGTGCTGGGACAGGGGGGATTGAAAAACTGTTTTTT.

By its share, this clonotype is medium-sized. V gene TRBV12-3 or TRBV12-4 combines with J gene TRBJ2-2, with D tentatively TRBD1 or TRBD2 (6 bases each). The V gene lost 0 bases and the J gene lost 7 bases, with 18 bases spanning the gap. The CDR3 totals 17 residues. DNA for the CDR3: TGTGCCAGCAGTTTAGCGGTAGGGGGGAGGTCCGGCGGGGAGCTGTTTTTT. The encoded protein is CASSLAVGGRSGGELFF.

This clonotype was recorded at least ten times. V and J are TRBV20-1 and TRBJ2-1; 9 nucleotides line up with TRBD2. Germline V lookup: CDR1 DFQATT, CDR2 SNEGSKA (reference sequence). This CDR3 is 14 amino acids long. The trim removed 3 bases at V and 7 bases at J, leaving 7 bases unmatched. As DNA, the CDR3 is TGCAGTGCTAGTGGCCTAGCGGGACTTAATGAGCAGTTCTTC. The encoded protein is CSASGLAGLNEQFF.

This chain joins TRBV20-1 and TRBJ2-5; the match to TRBD1 covers 8 bases. V dropped 3 bases and J dropped 2; count of bases not matched to a gene: 8. This CDR3 is built from 15 residues. Germline V gene sequence: CDR1 DFQATT, CDR2 SNEGSKA (reference sequence). Here the CDR3 reads CSARHAGTGQETQYF. The CDR3 DNA is TGCAGTGCTAGGCACGCCGGGACAGGACAAGAGACCCAGTACTTC.

This clonotype showed up many times. The chain uses TRBV11-1 and TRBJ2-1; 13 bases align to TRBD2. Germline V gene lookup returns CDR1 SGHAT and CDR2 FQDESV (reference sequence). CDR3 length: 15 residues. V shed 1 base and J 14 bases; nucleotides not matched to a gene: 8. The CDR3 bases are TGTGCCAGCAGCTTAGTTGGTGGACTAGCGGGAGAAGAGTTCTTC. It is translated as CASSLVGGLAGEEFF. The full variable domain, its missing parts supplied by reference TRBV11-1 and TRBJ2-1, is EAEVAQSPRYKITEKSQAVAFWCDPISGHATLYWYRQILGQGPELLVQFQDESVVDDSQLPKDRFSAERLKGVDSTLKIQPAELGDSAMYLCASSLVGGLAGEEFFGPGTRLTVL.